These 23 T cell receptor beta chains were all obtained from the same sample, sequenced in a study of T cell responses to AZD1222 COVID-19 vaccine. The data were produced by immunoSEQ multiplex PCR, yet TCRdb's version contains in-frame clones alone and is incomplete. The data hold some 120,000 clones, with around 87% observed a single time. Sample: peripheral blood, taken on day 0 of AZD1222 vaccination. The receptor set was obtained from an adult in good health.

The CDR3 loop is CASSLWGTDQPQHF. The CDR3 nucleotides are TGTGCCAGCAGCTTGTGGGGAACGGATCAGCCCCAGCATTTT. The chain joins TRBV5-6 to TRBJ1-5; no reliable D call. Germline V gene data show CDR1 as SGHDT and CDR2 as YYEEEE. Between the trimmed V and J ends, which lost 1 base and 5 bases, there was a span of 10 bases. The CDR3 consists of 14 residues.

The chain combines TRBV7-2 with TRBJ1-1; D remains ambiguous. From germline, CDR1 is SGHTA and CDR2 FQGNSA. V lost 1 base, J lost 3 bases, and 6 bases lay in between. The CDR3 consists of 13 residues. CDR3 in amino acids: CASSLEQDTEAFF. The DNA of the CDR3 is TGTGCCAGCAGCTTAGAGCAGGACACTGAAGCTTTCTTT. Full variable domain (remainder filled in from reference TRBV7-2 and TRBJ1-1): GAGVSQSPSNKVTEKGKDVELRCDPISGHTALYWYRQSLGQGLEFLIYFQGNSAPDKSGLPSDRFSAERTGGSVSTLTIQRTQQEDSAVYLCASSLEQDTEAFFGQGTRLTVV.

This clone was counted only a few times. The rearrangement uses TRBV28 and TRBJ1-5, with D possibly being TRBD1 (5 bases). The CDR3 runs to 12 residues. Germline-derived CDR1 and CDR2 are MDHEN and SYDVKM. Trimming left V 5 bases short and J 6 bases short, with 8 bases between. CDR3 DNA sequence: TGTGCCAGCAGTAAGGGGTTTCAGCCCCAGCATTTT. It encodes CASSKGFQPQHF.

This rearrangement joins TRBV20-1 to TRBJ1-2; no reliable D call. The CDR3 extends over 9 amino acids. In germline, CDR1 is DFQATT, CDR2 SNEGSKA (reference sequence). V lost 6 bases, J lost 8 bases, and 7 bases lay in between. The CDR3 nucleotides are TGCAGTGCCGAGCGAGGCTACACCTTC. It encodes CSAERGYTF.

The rearrangement joins TRBV19 to TRBJ2-1, with TRBD2 matching 10 bases. The V and J ends lost 1 base and 8 bases, in that order; junction bases with no gene match: 5. Germline CDR1 and CDR2: LNHDA and SQIVND (reference sequence). The CDR3 consists of 15 residues. CDR3 sequence reads: CASSIGLAGVDEQFF. The CDR3 region has the DNA TGTGCCAGTAGTATAGGTCTAGCGGGAGTGGATGAGCAGTTCTTC.

V and J are TRBV2 and TRBJ1-2; no definite D call. Trimming left V 5 bases short and J 0 bases short, with 10 bases between. Germline values: CDR1 SNHLY, CDR2 FYNNEI. This CDR3 spans 14 amino acids. The CDR3 nucleotides are TGTGCCAGCAGTAGGGAACCGACTAACTATGGCTACACCTTC. As protein: CASSREPTNYGYTF.

V is TRBV11-3 and J is TRBJ2-7; no clear D gene. This CDR3 comprises 13 residues. Per germline, CDR1 SGHNT and CDR2 YENEEA. With 2 bases removed from V and 1 base from J, the gap between germline ends came to 6 bases. CDR3 loop: CASSLHGSYEQYF. The DNA for the CDR3 is TGTGCCAGCAGCTTACATGGTTCCTACGAGCAGTACTTC.

V is TRBV11-1 and J is TRBJ2-1; D might be TRBD1 or TRBD2, each matching 7 bases. The CDR3 extends over 15 amino acids. V lost 3 bases and J lost 6, with 15 bases in between. Germline V gives CDR1 SGHAT, CDR2 FQDESV (reference sequence). The CDR3 loop is CASSFDARGGNEQFF. CDR3 sequence (DNA): TGTGCCAGCAGCTTCGACGCCAGGGGGGGCAATGAGCAGTTCTTC.

The CDR3: CSARRNTEAFF. The CDR3 DNA sequence: TGCAGTGCTAGACGGAACACTGAAGCTTTCTTT. The J gene is TRBJ1-1, the V gene TRBV20-1; D ambiguous. Trimming stripped 2 bases from V and 1 base from J, with 2 bases between. The CDR3 is 11 amino acids. The germline gives CDR1 DFQATT, CDR2 SNEGSKA (reference sequence).

This clone has only one observation. The chain is built from TRBV28 and TRBJ2-4, with unresolved D. Between the trimmed V and J ends, which lost 5 bases and 9 bases, there was a span of 11 bases. The length of the CDR3 is 12 residues. In germline, CDR1 is MDHEN, CDR2 SYDVKM. The CDR3 DNA reads TGTGCCAGCAGTAACCAAGAAAGCATTCAGTACTTC. It specifies CASSNQESIQYF.

The rearrangement links TRBV27 to TRBJ1-2; D is unresolved. V was trimmed by 6 bases and J by 4 bases, leaving 12 bases between them. The CDR3 length is 13 residues. Per germline, CDR1 MNHEY and CDR2 SMNVEV (reference sequence). Written as DNA, the CDR3 is TGTGCCAGCAGCTTCCAACGGGGCTATGGCTACACCTTC. Its protein is CASSFQRGYGYTF.

The chain recombines TRBV29-1 with TRBJ1-1; D remains ambiguous. The V gene lost 6 bases and the J gene lost 3 bases, with 11 bases spanning the gap. The length of the CDR3 is 12 residues. Looked up from germline, CDR1 is SQVTM and CDR2 is ANQGSEA. The CDR3: CSVAHGYTEAFF. The CDR3 bases are TGCAGCGTCGCCCATGGTTACACTGAAGCTTTCTTT.

The rearrangement joins TRBV7-9 to TRBJ1-4; D is perhaps TRBD1 (5 bases). Germline V gene lookup returns CDR1 SEHNR and CDR2 FQNEAQ (reference sequence). This CDR3 is 15 amino acids long. Trimming took off 3 bases at V and 2 bases at J, with 10 bases between the two ends. The CDR3 loop is CASSFRQTTNEKLFF. CDR3 sequence (DNA): TGTGCCAGCAGCTTCAGACAGACGACTAATGAAAAACTGTTTTTT.

CDR3 residues: CASSSRGAGYTF. The CDR3 DNA follows: TGTGCCAGCAGTAGTAGGGGTGCTGGCTACACCTTC. V gene TRBV6-6 combines with J gene TRBJ1-2; possible D gene TRBD1, 5 bases. The CDR3 has 12 amino acids. Germline V gene data show CDR1 as MNHNY and CDR2 as SVGAGI (reference sequence). Trimming cost V 5 bases and J 7 bases, with 11 bases left between them.

The chain recombines TRBV2 with TRBJ1-2; 7 bases are shared with TRBD1. CDR1 and CDR2 (germline): SNHLY, FYNNEI. Unmatched junction bases numbered 10, after V lost 8 bases and J lost 7 bases. The CDR3 runs 13 residues. The CDR3 DNA follows: TGTGCCAGCGTGAGACAGGGATCGGGTGGCTACACCTTC. Amino acid sequence: CASVRQGSGGYTF.

Worth noting for this clone: An end of the junction differs from the germline gene, which may be a read error. The gene calls are TRBV19 and TRBJ2-7; 7 bases line up with TRBD1. Germline V lookup: CDR1 LNHDA, CDR2 SQIVND (reference sequence). The CDR3 contains 13 residues. CDR3 in amino acids: CASSEGTASQTHF. CDR3 nucleotides: TGTGCCAGTAGCGAGGGGACAGCCTCACAAACACACTTC.

The V gene is TRBV11-2, the J gene TRBJ2-3, with 10 bases that match TRBD2. CDR3 size: 15 residues. Germline CDR1 and CDR2: SGHAT and FQNNGV. The trim removed 2 bases at V and 2 bases at J, leaving 1 base unmatched. CDR3 coding DNA: TGTGCCAGCAGCTTAAGCGGGAGGGACACAGATACGCAGTATTTT. This encodes CASSLSGRDTDTQYF.

Written as DNA, the CDR3 is TGTGCCAGCAGCGCCCTACAGGGTTATAGTGGCTACACCTTC. Translation gives CASSALQGYSGYTF. The chain carries TRBV7-9 and TRBJ1-2; tentative D call: TRBD1 (6 bases). V lost 5 bases, J lost 7 bases, and 17 bases lay in between. Germline CDR1 reads SEHNR; CDR2 reads FQNEAQ (reference sequence). This CDR3 has 14 residues.

The chain uses TRBV12-3 or TRBV12-4 and TRBJ1-1; 9 bases line up with TRBD1. With 4 bases clipped from V and 7 bases from J, the junction kept 4 bases outside the gene matches. This CDR3 comprises 13 residues. CDR3: CASSSQGANEAFF. The CDR3 nucleotides read TGTGCCAGCAGTTCACAGGGGGCGAATGAAGCTTTCTTT.

The DNA for the CDR3 is TGCGCCAGCAGCCAAGAACACTCAAACACTGAAGCTTTCTTT. Translated: CASSQEHSNTEAFF. J is TRBJ1-1 and V is TRBV4-1; D remains ambiguous. Trimming removed 0 bases from V and 2 bases from J, with 7 bases in between. Germline values: CDR1 MGHRA, CDR2 YSYEKL. This CDR3 region has 14 residues.

V and J are TRBV5-4 and TRBJ2-5; TRBD2 is a possible D gene (6 bases). CDR3 length: 13 amino acids. Germline loops: CDR1 SGHNT, CDR2 YYREEE (reference sequence). V gave up 6 bases and J gave up 5 bases, with 14 bases separating them. This CDR3 reads CASTLKGLETQYF. CDR3 nucleotides: TGTGCCAGCACCCTCAAGGGACTCGAGACCCAGTACTTC. Full variable domain (outside the CDR3, taken from reference TRBV5-4 and TRBJ2-5): ETGVTQSPTHLIKTRGQQVTLRCSSQSGHNTVSWYQQALGQGPQFIFQYYREEENGRGNFPPRFSGLQFPNYSSELNVNALELDDSALYLCASTLKGLETQYFGPGTRLLVL.

The CDR3 here is CASSQSGGYAGELFF. The DNA of the CDR3 is TGTGCCAGCAGCCAATCAGGGGGCTATGCCGGGGAGCTGTTTTTT. The chain uses TRBV14 and TRBJ2-2, with 8 nucleotides matching TRBD1. This CDR3 is 15 amino acids long. J gave up 6 bases and V 2 bases, and 5 bases lay outside the gene matches. Germline CDR1 SGHDN, CDR2 FVKESK.

The V gene is TRBV19, the J gene TRBJ2-7; perhaps TRBD2 as D (6 bases). The CDR3 runs to 13 residues. Trimming took off 4 bases at V and 6 bases at J, with 13 bases between the two ends. Per the germline V gene, CDR1 is LNHDA and CDR2 is SQIVND (reference sequence). The CDR3 is CASSRREAFEQYF. CDR3 DNA: TGTGCCAGTAGTAGAAGGGAGGCCTTCGAGCAGTACTTC.